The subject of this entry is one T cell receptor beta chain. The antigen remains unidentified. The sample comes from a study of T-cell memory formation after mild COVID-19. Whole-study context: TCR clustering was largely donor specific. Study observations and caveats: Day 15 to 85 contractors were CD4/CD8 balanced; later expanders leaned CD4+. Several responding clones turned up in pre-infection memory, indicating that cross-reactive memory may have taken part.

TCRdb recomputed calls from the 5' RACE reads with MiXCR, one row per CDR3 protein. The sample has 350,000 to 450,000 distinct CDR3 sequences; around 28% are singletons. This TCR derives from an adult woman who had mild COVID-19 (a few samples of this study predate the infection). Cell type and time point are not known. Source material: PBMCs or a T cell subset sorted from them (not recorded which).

The CDR3 DNA reads as TGCAGTGCGCCCGCCAGCGGGAGGGTAGATACGCAGTATTTT. This codes for CSAPASGRVDTQYF. V is TRBV20-1 and J is TRBJ2-3; 10 nucleotides align to TRBD2. Germline lookup yields CDR1 DFQATT and CDR2 SNEGSKA (reference sequence). V shed 6 bases and J 5 bases; nucleotides not matched to a gene: 8. This CDR3 has 14 amino acids.